The rows below give T cell receptor beta chains drawn from one sample of a study of cytomegalovirus exposure and HLA in healthy donors. Produced via immunoSEQ multiplex PCR; TCRdb's table is partial and in-frame only. Of approximately 98,000 clones listed, approximately 79% are singletons. The sequencing sample was made of PBMCs. The origin of the receptors is a male donor in good health and CMV-seronegative. The CDR3 runs from the conserved cysteine through the conserved F or W. Each record gives: J gene, V gene, D gene, clone size, CDR3 protein, CDR3 DNA. The D gene is left open where the match is weak. Rows may omit the clone size; those that give it use once, few, many or a size class.

TRBJ2-3	TRBV7-8	-	-	CASSSLAVTDTQYF	TGTGCCAGCAGCTCTTTAGCGGTCACAGATACGCAGTATTTT
TRBJ2-7	TRBV5-5	-	-	CASSLTRAPLEQYF	TGTGCCAGCAGCTTAACCAGGGCCCCGTTGGAGCAGTACTTC
TRBJ1-4	TRBV27	-	once	CASSFSVTNEKLFF	TGTGCCAGCAGTTTTTCGGTAACTAATGAAAAACTGTTTTTT
TRBJ2-2	TRBV5-8	TRBD2	-	CASNPGGLAMNTGELFF	TGTGCCAGCAACCCCGGGGGACTAGCTATGAACACCGGGGAGCTGTTTTTT
TRBJ2-1	TRBV29-1	TRBD2	-	CSVDETSSYYNEQFF	TGCAGCGTTGACGAGACTAGCAGCTACTACAATGAGCAGTTCTTC
TRBJ2-1	TRBV10-3	TRBD2	-	CAITRTSGKSSYNEQFF	TGTGCCATCACCAGGACTAGCGGGAAGAGCTCCTACAATGAGCAGTTCTTC
TRBJ2-1	TRBV29-1	TRBD2	-	CSSGGTSGSAEQFF	TGCAGTAGTGGAGGGACTAGCGGGAGTGCTGAGCAGTTCTTC
TRBJ2-7	TRBV10-3	-	-	CAISERSGSSYEQYF	TGTGCCATCAGTGAGAGGAGCGGGTCCTCCTACGAGCAGTACTTC
TRBJ2-7	TRBV7-2	TRBD2	-	CASSLGGRLTYEQYF	TGTGCCAGCAGCTTAGGCGGGAGGCTTACCTACGAGCAGTACTTC
TRBJ2-7	TRBV27	-	-	CASSSTSSYEQYF	TGTGCCAGCAGTTCCACCAGCTCCTACGAGCAGTACTTC
TRBJ1-1	TRBV25-1	TRBD1	-	CASRETGGPNTEAFF	TGTGCCAGCAGAGAAACAGGGGGCCCGAACACTGAAGCTTTCTTT
TRBJ1-4	TRBV9	TRBD1	once	CASSVASGGFEKLFF	TGTGCCAGCAGCGTAGCGTCAGGGGGCTTTGAAAAACTGTTTTTT
TRBJ2-3	TRBV10-3	TRBD2	-	CALREAAANTQYF	TGTGCCCTACGGGAGGCAGCCGCGAATACGCAGTATTTT
TRBJ2-3	TRBV4-3	-	few	CASSQGTSRTDTQYF	TGCGCCAGCAGCCAAGGGACTTCACGCACAGATACGCAGTATTTT
TRBJ1-2	TRBV5-1	-	-	CASSSDIKGYTF	TGCGCCAGCAGCTCCGACATAAAAGGCTACACCTTC
TRBJ1-1	TRBV5-1	-	-	CASSLGGSGGTEAFF	TGCGCCAGCAGCTTGGGGGGCAGCGGGGGCACTGAAGCTTTCTTT
TRBJ1-2	TRBV28	-	few	CASTTGNYGYTF	TGTGCCAGCACCACAGGAAACTATGGCTACACCTTC
TRBJ2-3	TRBV4-2	TRBD2	-	CASSQITGTSGTFTDTQYF	TGTGCCAGCAGCCAAATTACCGGGACTAGCGGGACTTTCACAGATACGCAGTATTTT
TRBJ1-2	TRBV7-9	TRBD1	-	CASSLGTEPGYTF	TGTGCCAGCAGCCTTGGGACAGAGCCTGGCTACACCTTC
TRBJ2-3	TRBV9	-	-	CASSVGGHYTDTQYF	TGTGCCAGCAGCGTGGGCGGGCACTACACAGATACGCAGTATTTT
TRBJ2-7	TRBV5-6	TRBD1	once	CASSPGTGGPHEQYF	TGTGCCAGCAGCCCGGGGACAGGGGGCCCCCACGAGCAGTACTTC
TRBJ2-5	TRBV7-9	-	-	CASSFKETQYF	TGTGCCAGCAGCTTTAAAGAGACCCAGTACTTC
TRBJ2-3	TRBV14	-	few	CASSQDRQVQYF	TGTGCCAGCAGCCAAGACCGACAGGTCCAGTATTTT
TRBJ2-7	TRBV7-6	TRBD1	-	CASSSDRVSYEQYF	TGTGCCAGCAGCTCCGACAGGGTCTCCTACGAGCAGTACTTC
TRBJ2-1	TRBV6-5	TRBD2	medium-sized	CASSQTSGYNEQFF	TGTGCCAGCAGCCAGACTAGCGGTTACAATGAGCAGTTCTTC
TRBJ1-5	TRBV28	-	once	CASSRKDTSNQPQHF	TGTGCCAGCAGTCGAAAGGACACTAGCAATCAGCCCCAGCATTTT
TRBJ1-2	TRBV6-1	TRBD1	-	CASSGTDNYGYTF	TGTGCCAGCTCCGGGACAGATAACTATGGCTACACCTTC